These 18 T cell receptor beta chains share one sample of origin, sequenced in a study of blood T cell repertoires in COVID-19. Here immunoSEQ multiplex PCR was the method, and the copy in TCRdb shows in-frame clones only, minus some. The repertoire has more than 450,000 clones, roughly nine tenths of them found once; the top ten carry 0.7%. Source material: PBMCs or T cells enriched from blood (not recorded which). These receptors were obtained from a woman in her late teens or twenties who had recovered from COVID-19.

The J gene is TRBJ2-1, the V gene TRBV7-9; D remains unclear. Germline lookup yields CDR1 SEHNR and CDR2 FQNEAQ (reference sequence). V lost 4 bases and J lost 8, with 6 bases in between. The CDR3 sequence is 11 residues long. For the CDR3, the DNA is TGTGCCAGCAGCTCCTTCGATGAGCAGTTCTTC. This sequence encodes CASSSFDEQFF.

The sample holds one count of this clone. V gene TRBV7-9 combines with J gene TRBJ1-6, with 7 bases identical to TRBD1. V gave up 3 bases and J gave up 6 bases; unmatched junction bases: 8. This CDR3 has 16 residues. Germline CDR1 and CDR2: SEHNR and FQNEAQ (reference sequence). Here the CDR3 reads CASSFAAQGLNSPLHF. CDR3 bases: TGTGCCAGCAGCTTCGCTGCACAGGGGCTTAATTCACCCCTCCACTTT.

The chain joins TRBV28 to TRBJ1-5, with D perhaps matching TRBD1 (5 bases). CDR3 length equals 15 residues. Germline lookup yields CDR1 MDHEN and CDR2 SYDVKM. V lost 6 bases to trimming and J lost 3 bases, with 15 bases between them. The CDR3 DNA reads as TGTGCCAGCAGGGGAGGGACGTCGTACAATCAGCCCCAGCATTTT. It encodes CASRGGTSYNQPQHF.

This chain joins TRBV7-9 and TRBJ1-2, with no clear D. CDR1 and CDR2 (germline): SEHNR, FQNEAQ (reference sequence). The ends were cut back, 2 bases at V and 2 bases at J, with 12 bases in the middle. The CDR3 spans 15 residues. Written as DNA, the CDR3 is TGTGCCAGCAGCTTACTACGAGGCCCGAACTATGGCTACACCTTC. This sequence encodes CASSLLRGPNYGYTF.

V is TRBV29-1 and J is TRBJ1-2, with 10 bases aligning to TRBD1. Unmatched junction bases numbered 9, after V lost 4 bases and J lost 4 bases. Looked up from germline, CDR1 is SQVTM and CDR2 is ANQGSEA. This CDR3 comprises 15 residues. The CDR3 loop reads CSVGNWTGGSYGYTF. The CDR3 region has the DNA TGCAGCGTTGGCAATTGGACAGGGGGTAGCTATGGCTACACCTTC.

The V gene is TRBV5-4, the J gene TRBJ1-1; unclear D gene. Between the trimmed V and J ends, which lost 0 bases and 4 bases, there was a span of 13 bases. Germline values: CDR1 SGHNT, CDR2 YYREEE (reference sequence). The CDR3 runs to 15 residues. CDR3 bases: TGTGCCAGCAGCTTGGACGGGAGAGAGGGCACTGAAGCTTTCTTT. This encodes CASSLDGREGTEAFF.

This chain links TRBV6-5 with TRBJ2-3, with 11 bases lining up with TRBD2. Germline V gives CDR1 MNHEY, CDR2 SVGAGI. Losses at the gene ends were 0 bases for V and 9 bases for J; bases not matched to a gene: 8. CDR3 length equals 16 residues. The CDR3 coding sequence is TGTGCCAGCAGTTACTCGGGCCTAGCGGGGGGTGAAACGCAGTATTTT. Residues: CASSYSGLAGGETQYF.

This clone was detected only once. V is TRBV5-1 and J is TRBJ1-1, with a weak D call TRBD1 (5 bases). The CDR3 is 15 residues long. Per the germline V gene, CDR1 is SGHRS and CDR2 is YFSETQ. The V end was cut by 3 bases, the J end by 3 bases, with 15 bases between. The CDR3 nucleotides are TGCGCCAGCAGCTGGGCGATATCGGGGGACACTGAAGCTTTCTTT. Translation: CASSWAISGDTEAFF. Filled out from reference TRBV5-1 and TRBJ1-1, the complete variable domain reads KAGVTQTPRYLIKTRGQQVTLSCSPISGHRSVSWYQQTPGQGLQFLFEYFSETQRNKGNFPGRFSGRQFSNSRSEMNVSTLELGDSALYLCASSWAISGDTEAFFGQGTRLTVV.

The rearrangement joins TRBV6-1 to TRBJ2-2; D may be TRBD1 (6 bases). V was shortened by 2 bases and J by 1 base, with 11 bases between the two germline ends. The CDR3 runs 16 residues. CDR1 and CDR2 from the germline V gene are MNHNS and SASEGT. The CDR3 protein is CASSELPTGNTGELFF. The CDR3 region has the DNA TGTGCCAGCAGTGAACTCCCGACAGGGAACACCGGGGAGCTGTTTTTT.

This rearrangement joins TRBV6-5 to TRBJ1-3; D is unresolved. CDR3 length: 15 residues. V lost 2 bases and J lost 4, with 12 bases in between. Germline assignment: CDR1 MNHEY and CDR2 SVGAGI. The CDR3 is CASSYGGVEGNTIYF. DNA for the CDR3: TGTGCCAGCAGTTACGGCGGAGTGGAGGGAAACACCATATATTTT.

CDR3 DNA: TGTGCCAGCAGTGACAGGAGACAGCTCGCGCCCTATACGCAGTATTTT. Protein sequence: CASSDRRQLAPYTQYF. The chain couples TRBV28 to TRBJ2-3; tentatively, D is TRBD1 (6 bases). V shed 5 bases and J shed 7 bases, with 22 bases lying between them. CDR3 length: 16 residues. Per germline, CDR1 MDHEN and CDR2 SYDVKM.

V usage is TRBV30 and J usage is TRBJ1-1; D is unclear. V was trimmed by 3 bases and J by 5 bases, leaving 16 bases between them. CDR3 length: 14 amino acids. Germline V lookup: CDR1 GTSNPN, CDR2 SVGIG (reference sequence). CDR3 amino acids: CAWRGREVGTEAFF. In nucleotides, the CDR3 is TGTGCCTGGAGGGGTCGGGAGGTGGGTACTGAAGCTTTCTTT.

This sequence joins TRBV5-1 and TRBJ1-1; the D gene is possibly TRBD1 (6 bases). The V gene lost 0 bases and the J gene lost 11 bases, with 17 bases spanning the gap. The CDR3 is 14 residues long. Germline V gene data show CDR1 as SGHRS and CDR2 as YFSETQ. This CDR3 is CASSLDLTGERAFF. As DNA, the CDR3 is TGCGCCAGCAGCTTGGACTTGACAGGTGAACGCGCTTTCTTT. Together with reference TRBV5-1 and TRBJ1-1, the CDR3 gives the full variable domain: KAGVTQTPRYLIKTRGQQVTLSCSPISGHRSVSWYQQTPGQGLQFLFEYFSETQRNKGNFPGRFSGRQFSNSRSEMNVSTLELGDSALYLCASSLDLTGERAFFGQGTRLTVV.

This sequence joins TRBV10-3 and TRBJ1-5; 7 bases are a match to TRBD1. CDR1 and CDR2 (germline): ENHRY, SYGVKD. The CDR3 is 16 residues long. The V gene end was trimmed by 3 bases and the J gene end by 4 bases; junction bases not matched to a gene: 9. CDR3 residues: CAISEGSRGANQPQHF. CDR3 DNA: TGTGCCATCAGTGAAGGGAGCAGGGGGGCAAATCAGCCCCAGCATTTT.

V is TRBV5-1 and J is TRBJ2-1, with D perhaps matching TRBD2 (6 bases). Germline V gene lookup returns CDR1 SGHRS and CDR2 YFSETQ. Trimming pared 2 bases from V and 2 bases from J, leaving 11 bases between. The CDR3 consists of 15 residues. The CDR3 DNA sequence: TGCGCCAGCAGCTTTGGAGGGGATCCCTACAATGAGCAGTTCTTC. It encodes CASSFGGDPYNEQFF.

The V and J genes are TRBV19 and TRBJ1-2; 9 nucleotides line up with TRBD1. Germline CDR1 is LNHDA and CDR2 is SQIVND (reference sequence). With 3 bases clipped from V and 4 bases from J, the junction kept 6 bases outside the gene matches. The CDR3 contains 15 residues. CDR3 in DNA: TGTGCCAGTAGTATTTATTCGACAGGGGGCTATGGCTACACCTTC. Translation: CASSIYSTGGYGYTF.

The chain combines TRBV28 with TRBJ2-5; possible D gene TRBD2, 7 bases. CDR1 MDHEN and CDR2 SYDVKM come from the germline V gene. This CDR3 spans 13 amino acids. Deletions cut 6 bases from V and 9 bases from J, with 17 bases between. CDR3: CASRPAGAGAQYF. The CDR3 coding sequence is TGTGCCAGCAGGCCGGCAGGGGCGGGGGCCCAGTACTTC.

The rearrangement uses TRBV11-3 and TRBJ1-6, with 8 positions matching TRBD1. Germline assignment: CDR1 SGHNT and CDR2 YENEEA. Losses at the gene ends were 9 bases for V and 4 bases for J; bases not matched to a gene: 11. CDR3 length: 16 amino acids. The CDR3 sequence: CASPSDRAFYNSPLHF. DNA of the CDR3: TGTGCCAGTCCTTCGGACAGGGCTTTTTATAATTCACCCCTCCACTTT.